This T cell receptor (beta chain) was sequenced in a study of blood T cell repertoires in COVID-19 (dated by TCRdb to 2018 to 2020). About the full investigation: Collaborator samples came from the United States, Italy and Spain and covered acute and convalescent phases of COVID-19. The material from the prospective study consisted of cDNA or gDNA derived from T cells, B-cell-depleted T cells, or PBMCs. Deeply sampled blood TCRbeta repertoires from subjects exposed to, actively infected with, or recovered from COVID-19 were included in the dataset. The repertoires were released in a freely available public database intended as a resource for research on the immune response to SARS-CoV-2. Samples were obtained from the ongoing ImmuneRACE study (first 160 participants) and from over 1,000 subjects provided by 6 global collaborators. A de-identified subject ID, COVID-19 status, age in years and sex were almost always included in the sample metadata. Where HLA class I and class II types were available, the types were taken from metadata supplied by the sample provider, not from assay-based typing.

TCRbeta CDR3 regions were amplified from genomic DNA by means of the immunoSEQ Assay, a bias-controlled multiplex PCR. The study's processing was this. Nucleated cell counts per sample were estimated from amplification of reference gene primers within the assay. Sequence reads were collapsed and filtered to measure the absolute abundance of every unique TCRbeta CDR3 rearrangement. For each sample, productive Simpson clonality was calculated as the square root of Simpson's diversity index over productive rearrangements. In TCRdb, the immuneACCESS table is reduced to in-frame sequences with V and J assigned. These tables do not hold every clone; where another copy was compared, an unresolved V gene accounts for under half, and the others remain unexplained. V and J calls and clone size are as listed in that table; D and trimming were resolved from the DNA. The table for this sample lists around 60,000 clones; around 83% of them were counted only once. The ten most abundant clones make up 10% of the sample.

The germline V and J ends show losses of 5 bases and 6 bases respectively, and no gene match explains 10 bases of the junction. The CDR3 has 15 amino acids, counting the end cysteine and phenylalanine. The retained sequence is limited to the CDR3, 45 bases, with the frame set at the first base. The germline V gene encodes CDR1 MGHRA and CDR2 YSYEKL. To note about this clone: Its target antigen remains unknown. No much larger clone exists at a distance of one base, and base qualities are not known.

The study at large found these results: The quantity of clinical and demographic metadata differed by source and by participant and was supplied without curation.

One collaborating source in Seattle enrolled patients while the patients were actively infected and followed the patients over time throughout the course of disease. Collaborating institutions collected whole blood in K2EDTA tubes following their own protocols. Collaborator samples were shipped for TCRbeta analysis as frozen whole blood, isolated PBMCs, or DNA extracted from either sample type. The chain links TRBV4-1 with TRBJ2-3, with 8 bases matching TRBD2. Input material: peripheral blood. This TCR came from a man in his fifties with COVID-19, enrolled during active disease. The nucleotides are TGCGCCAGCAGCGCAAGCGGGAGATTAGTCGATACGCAGTATTTT. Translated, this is CASSASGRLVDTQYF.